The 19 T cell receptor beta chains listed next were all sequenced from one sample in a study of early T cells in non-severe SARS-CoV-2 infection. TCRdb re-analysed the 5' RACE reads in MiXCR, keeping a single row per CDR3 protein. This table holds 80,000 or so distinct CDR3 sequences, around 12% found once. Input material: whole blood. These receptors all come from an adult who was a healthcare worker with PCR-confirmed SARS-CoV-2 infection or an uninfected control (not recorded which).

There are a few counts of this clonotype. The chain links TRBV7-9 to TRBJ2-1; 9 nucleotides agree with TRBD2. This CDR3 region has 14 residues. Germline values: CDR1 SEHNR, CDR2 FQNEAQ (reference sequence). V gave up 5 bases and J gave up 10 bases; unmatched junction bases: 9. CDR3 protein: CASSLTGTSNEQFF. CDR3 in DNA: TGTGCCAGCAGCCTCACCGGGACTAGCAACGAGCAGTTCTTC.

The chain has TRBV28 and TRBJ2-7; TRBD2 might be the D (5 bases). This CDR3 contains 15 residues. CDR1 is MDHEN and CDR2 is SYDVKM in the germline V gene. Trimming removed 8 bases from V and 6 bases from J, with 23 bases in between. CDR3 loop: CASCPPTGSESEQYF. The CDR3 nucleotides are TGTGCCAGCTGCCCCCCTACGGGGTCAGAGAGCGAGCAGTACTTC.

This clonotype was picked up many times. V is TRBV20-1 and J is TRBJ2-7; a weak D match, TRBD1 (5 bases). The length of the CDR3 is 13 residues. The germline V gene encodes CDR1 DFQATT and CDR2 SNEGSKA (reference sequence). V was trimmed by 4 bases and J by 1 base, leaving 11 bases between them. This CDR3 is CSANPTVSYEQYF. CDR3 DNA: TGCAGTGCTAACCCGACAGTTTCCTACGAGCAGTACTTC.

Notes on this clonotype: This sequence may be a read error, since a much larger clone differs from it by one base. The CDR3 nucleotides read TGTGCCAGCAGTTTGTCCGGGACAGCTTTCTTT. This encodes CASSLSGTAFF. The J gene is TRBJ1-1, the V gene TRBV12-3 or TRBV12-4, with D possibly TRBD1 on 5 matching bases. The CDR3 contains 11 residues. The V and J ends lost 3 bases and 10 bases respectively, with 9 bases between them.

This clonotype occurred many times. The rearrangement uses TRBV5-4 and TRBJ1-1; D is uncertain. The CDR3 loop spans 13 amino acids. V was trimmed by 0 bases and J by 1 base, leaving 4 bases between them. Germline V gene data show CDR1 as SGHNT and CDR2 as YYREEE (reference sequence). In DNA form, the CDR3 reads TGTGCCAGCAGCTTGGTGGCGAACACTGAAGCTTTCTTT. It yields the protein CASSLVANTEAFF.

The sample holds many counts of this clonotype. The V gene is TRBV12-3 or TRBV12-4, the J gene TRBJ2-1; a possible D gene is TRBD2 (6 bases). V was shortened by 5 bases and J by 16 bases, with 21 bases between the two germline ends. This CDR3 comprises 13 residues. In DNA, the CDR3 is TGTGCCAGCAGTACCTACCGGGACTCCCCTTTTTTCTTC. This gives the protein CASSTYRDSPFFF.

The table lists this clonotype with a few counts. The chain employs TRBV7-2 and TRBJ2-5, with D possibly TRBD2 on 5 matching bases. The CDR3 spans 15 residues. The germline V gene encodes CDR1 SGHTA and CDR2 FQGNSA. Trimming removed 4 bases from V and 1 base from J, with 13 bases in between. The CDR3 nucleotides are TGTGCCAGCAGCTCCCCATTTGCGGGCCAAGAGACCCAGTACTTC. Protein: CASSSPFAGQETQYF.

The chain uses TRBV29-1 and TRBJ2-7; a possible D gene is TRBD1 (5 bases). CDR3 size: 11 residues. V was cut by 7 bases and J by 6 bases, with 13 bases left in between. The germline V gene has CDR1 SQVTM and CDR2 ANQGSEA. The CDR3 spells CSGGFSGEQYF. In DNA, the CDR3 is TGCAGCGGGGGCTTTTCGGGCGAGCAGTACTTC.

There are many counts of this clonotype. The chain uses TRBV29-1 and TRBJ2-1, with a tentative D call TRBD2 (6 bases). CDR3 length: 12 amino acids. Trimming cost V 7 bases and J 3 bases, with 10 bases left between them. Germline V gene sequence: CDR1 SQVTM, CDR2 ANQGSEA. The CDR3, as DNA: TGCAGCGCGGGACTGTACTACAATGAGCAGTTCTTC. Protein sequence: CSAGLYYNEQFF.

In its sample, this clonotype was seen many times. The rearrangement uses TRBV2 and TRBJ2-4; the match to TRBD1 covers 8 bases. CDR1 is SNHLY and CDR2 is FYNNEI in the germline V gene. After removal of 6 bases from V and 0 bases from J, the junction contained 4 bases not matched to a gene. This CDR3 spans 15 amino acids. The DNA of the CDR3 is TGTGCCAGCAGGGGACAGGCCCTAGCCAAAAACATTCAGTACTTC. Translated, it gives CASRGQALAKNIQYF.

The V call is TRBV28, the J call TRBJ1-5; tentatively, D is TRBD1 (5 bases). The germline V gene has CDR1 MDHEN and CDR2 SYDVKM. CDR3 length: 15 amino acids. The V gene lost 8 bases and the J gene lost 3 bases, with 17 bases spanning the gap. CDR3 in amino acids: CASRGRKLLNQPQHF. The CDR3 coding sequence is TGTGCCAGCCGGGGCAGAAAGCTCCTCAATCAGCCCCAGCATTTT.

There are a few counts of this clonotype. CDR3 coding DNA: TGTGCCAGCAGCACCTCCACTTTCCTCAACACCGGGGAGCTGTTTTTT. Translation: CASSTSTFLNTGELFF. The rearrangement links TRBV7-3 to TRBJ2-2; unclear D gene. The germline gives CDR1 SGHTA, CDR2 FQGTGA. This CDR3 has 16 amino acids. V lost 5 bases and J 2 bases, leaving 15 bases between the germline ends.

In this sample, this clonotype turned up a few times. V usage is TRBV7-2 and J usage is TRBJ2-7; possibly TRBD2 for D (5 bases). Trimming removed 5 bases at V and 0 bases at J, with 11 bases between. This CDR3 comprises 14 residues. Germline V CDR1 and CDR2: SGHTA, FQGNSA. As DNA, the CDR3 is TGTGCCAGCAGCACCGGCGGGTTCTCCTACGAGCAGTACTTC. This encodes CASSTGGFSYEQYF. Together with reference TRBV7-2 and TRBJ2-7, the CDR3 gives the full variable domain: GAGVSQSPSNKVTEKGKDVELRCDPISGHTALYWYRQSLGQGLEFLIYFQGNSAPDKSGLPSDRFSAERTGGSVSTLTIQRTQQEDSAVYLCASSTGGFSYEQYFGPGTRLTVT.

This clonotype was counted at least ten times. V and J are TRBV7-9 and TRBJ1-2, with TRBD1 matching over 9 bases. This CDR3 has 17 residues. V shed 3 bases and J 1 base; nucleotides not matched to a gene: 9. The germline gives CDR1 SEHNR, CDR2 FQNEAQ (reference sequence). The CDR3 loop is CASSFGRDRVNNYGYTF. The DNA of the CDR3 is TGTGCCAGCAGCTTCGGCCGGGACAGGGTGAATAACTATGGCTACACCTTC. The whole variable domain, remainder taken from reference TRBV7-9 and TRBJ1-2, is DTGVSQNPRHKITKRGQNVTFRCDPISEHNRLYWYRQTLGQGPEFLTYFQNEAQLEKSRLLSDRFSAERPKGSFSTLEIQRTEQGDSAMYLCASSFGRDRVNNYGYTFGSGTRLTVV.

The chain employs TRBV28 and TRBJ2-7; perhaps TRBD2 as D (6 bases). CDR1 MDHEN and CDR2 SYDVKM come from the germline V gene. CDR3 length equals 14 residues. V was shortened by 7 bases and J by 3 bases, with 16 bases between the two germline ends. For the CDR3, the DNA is TGTGCCAGCACCCCCGGAGGGGTTGTCTACGAGCAGTACTTC. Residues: CASTPGGVVYEQYF. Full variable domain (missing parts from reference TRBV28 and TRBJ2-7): DVKVTQSSRYLVKRTGEKVFLECVQDMDHENMFWYRQDPGLGLRLIYFSYDVKMKEKGDIPEGYSVSREKKERFSLILESASTNQTSMYLCASTPGGVVYEQYFGPGTRLTVT.

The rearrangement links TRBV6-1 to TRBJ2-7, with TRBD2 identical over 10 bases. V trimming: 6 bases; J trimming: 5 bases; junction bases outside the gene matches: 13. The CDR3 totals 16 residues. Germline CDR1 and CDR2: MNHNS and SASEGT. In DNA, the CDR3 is TGTGCCAGCAGCCTAAGTCTAGGGACTAGCGTCGACGAGCAGTACTTC. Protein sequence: CASSLSLGTSVDEQYF.

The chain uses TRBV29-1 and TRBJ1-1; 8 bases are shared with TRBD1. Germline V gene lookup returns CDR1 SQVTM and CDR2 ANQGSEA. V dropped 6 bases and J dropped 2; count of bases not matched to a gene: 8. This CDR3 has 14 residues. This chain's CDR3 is CSVIRQGSNTEAFF. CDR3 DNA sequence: TGCAGCGTCATTCGACAGGGGTCCAACACTGAAGCTTTCTTT. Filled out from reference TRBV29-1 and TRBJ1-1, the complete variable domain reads SAVISQKPSRDICQRGTSLTIQCQVDSQVTMMFWYRQQPGQSLTLIATANQGSEATYESGFVIDKFPISRPNLTFSTLTVSNMSPEDSSIYLCSVIRQGSNTEAFFGQGTRLTVV.

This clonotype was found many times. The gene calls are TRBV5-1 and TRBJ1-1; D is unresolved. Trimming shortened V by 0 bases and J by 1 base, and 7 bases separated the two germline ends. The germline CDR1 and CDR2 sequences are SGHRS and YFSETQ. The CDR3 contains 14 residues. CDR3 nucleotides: TGCGCCAGCAGCTTGGCCCCGGAGAACACTGAAGCTTTCTTT. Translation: CASSLAPENTEAFF.

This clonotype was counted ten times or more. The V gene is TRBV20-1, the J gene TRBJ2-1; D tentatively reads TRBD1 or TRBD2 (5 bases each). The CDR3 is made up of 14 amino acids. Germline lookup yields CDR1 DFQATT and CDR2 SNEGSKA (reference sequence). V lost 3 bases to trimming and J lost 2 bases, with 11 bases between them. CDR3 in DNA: TGCAGTGCTAGGGCAGGGACCCCCTACAATGAGCAGTTCTTC. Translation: CSARAGTPYNEQFF.